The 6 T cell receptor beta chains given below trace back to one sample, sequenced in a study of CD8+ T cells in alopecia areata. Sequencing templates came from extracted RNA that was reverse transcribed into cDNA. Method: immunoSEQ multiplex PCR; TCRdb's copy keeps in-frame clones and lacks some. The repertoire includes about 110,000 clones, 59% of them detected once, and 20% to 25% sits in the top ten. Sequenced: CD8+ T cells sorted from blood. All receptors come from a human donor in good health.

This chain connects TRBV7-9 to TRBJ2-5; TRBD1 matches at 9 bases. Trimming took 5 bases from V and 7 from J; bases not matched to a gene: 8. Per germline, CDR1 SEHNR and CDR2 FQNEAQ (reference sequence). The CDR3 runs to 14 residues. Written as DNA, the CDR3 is TGTGCCAGCAGCCCAAGGGGACAGGGAGTGACCCAGTACTTC. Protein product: CASSPRGQGVTQYF.

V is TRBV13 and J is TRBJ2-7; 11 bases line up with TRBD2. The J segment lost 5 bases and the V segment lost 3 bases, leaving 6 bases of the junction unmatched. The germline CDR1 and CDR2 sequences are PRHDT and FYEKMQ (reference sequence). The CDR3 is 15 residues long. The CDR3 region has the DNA TGTGCCAGCAGCTTCGCCGGGACTAGCGGACACGAGCAGTACTTC. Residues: CASSFAGTSGHEQYF.

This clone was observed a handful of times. The CDR3 coding sequence is TGTGCCAGCAGCTTGTTGTTCAGGTCCACTGAAGCTTTCTTT. Protein product: CASSLLFRSTEAFF. V usage is TRBV5-4 and J usage is TRBJ1-1; D is uncertain. Germline V gene data show CDR1 as SGHNT and CDR2 as YYREEE (reference sequence). Trimming took off 1 base at V and 4 bases at J, with 11 bases between the two ends. This CDR3 contains 14 residues.

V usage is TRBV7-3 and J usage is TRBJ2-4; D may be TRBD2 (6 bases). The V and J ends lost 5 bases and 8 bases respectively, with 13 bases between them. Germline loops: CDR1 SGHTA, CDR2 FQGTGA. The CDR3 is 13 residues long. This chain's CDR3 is CASSPLPGDIQYF. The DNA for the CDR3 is TGTGCCAGCAGCCCGCTACCGGGGGACATTCAGTACTTC.

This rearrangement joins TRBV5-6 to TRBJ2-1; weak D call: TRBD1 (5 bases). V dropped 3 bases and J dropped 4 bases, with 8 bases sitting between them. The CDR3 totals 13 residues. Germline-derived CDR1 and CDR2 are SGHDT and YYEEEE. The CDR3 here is CASSSQGYNEQFF. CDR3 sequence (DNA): TGTGCCAGCAGCTCCCAGGGATACAATGAGCAGTTCTTC.

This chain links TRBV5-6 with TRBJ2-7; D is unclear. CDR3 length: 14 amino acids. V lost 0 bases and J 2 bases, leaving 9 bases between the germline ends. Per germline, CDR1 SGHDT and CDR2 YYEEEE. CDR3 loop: CASSLDSLAYEQYF. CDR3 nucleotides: TGTGCCAGCAGCTTGGACAGTCTCGCCTACGAGCAGTACTTC.